Only one count was recorded for the clone carrying this TCR beta chain. Its specificity is not known. These data belong to a study of cytomegalovirus exposure and HLA in healthy donors. General observations from the study: The TCR clusters that emerged in the first cohort tended, a later analysis found, to co-occur in the 120 or so validation repertoires.

The CDR3 extends over 12 amino acids. Looked up from germline, CDR1 is SGHAT and CDR2 is FQNNGV. V gave up 0 bases and J gave up 7 bases, with 6 bases separating them. TCRdb's copy holds only in-frame clones and misses some; the assay was immunoSEQ multiplex PCR. Found here are approximately 160,000 clones, almost 85% of them singletons; the top ten hold roughly 10%. The sequencing sample was made of PBMCs. The receptor was isolated from a man aged 25 to 40 in good health and CMV-seropositive. The chain carries TRBV11-2 and TRBJ1-1; no reliable D call. The DNA of the CDR3 is TGTGCCAGCAGCTTAGAGTCAGGTGAAGCTTTCTTT. Translating it yields CASSLESGEAFF.